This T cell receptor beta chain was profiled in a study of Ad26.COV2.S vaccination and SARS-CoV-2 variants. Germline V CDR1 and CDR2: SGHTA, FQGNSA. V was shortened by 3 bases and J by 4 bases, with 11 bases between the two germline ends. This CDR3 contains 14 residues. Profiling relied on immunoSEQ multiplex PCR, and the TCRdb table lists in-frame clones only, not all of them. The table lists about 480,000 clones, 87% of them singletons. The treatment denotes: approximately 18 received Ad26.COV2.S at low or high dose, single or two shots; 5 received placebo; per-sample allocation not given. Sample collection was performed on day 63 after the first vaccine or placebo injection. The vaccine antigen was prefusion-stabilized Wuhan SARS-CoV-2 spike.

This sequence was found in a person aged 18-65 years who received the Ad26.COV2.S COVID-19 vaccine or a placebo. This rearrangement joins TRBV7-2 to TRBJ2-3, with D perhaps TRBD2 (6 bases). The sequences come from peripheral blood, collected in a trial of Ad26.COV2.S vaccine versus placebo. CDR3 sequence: CASSFGGSADTQYF. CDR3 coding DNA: TGTGCCAGCAGCTTTGGAGGGAGCGCAGATACGCAGTATTTT. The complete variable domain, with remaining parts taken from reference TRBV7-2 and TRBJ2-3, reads GAGVSQSPSNKVTEKGKDVELRCDPISGHTALYWYRQSLGQGLEFLIYFQGNSAPDKSGLPSDRFSAERTGGSVSTLTIQRTQQEDSAVYLCASSFGGSADTQYFGPGTRLTVL.